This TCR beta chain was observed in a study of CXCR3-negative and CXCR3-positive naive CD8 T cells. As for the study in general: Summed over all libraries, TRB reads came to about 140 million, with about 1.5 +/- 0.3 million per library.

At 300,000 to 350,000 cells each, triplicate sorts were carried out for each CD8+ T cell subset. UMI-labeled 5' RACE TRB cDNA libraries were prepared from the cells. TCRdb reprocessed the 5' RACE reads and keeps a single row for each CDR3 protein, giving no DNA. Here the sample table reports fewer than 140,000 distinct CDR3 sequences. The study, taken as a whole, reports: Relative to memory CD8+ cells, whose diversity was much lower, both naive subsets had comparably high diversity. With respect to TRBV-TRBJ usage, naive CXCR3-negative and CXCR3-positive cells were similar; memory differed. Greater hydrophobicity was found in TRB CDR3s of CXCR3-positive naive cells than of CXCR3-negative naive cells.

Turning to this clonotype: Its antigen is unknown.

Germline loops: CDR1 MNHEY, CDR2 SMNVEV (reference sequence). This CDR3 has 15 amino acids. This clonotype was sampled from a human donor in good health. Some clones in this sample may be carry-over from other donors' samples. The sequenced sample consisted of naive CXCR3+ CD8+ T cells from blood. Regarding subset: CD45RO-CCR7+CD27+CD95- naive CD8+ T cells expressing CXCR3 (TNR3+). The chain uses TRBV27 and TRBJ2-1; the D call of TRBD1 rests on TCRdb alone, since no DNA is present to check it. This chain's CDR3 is CASSLRGGGGNEQFF.